This TCR beta chain was obtained from a study of cytomegalovirus exposure and HLA in healthy donors (dated by TCRdb to 2016 to 2017). With regard to the full study: An earlier analysis of some 600 of the donors reported 250 to 350 Gb of sequence data and 95 million to 140 million unique TCR beta sequences obtained from 180 million or so T cells. All discovery cohort repertoires had been generated on a single sequencing platform. Among about 360 genotyped donors of the cohort, an average of around 240,000 unique TCR beta nucleotide sequences were sequenced per donor, roughly 18% of them non-productive. The number of typed donors differed by locus: about 620-640 for A, B, C, DRB1 and DQB1; some 500 for DQA1; 606 for DPA1; and some 430 for DPB1. In a later genetic analysis, genome-wide SNP genotypes for about 55% of the 666 donors were used, and that subset was treated as a discovery cohort. Alongside the repertoire data, information on donor age, sex, ethnicity and CMV serostatus was compiled. About five DR-DQ haplotypes were handled as single units for association and clustering because linkage in the cohort was strong. An earlier analysis of fewer than 700 of the donors applied high-throughput TCR beta sequencing to assess whether each TCR beta V gene segment acted as functional or pseudogenic. Besides the first cohort of about 730 subjects, a separate validation cohort made up of 120 different subjects was used. To predict cytomegalovirus infection status, the study combined high-throughput TCR immunosequencing, statistical association of individual TCRs with disease status, and machine learning. Both class I and class II loci were covered by HLA typing, at four-digit resolution. The study aimed to test whether signatures of past pathogen exposure could be identified by cataloging public T cell receptors. An early release that covered roughly 600 HLA-typed donors contained 250 to 350 gigabases of sequencing data and approximately 85 million unique TCR sequences. The study used immunosequencing to profile the T cell repertoires of some 600 subjects and linked those repertoires to cytomegalovirus serostatus. Of the approximately 400 genotyped donors, around 81% fell in the genetic ancestry cluster associated with self-reported Caucasian donors. A later analysis re-analyzed previously published TCR beta repertoires from approximately 700 donors and added high-resolution HLA genotyping to study TCR occurrence patterns. Rather than drawing on any new phenotypic data, the later analysis identified candidate immune exposures from TCR beta sequences and the way those sequences occurred across donors.

The cohort was made up of 650 to 700 healthy bone marrow donors. At the time of sampling, every cohort member was nominally healthy, though immune exposures that went unrecorded were likely present. The donor was CMV seronegative and belonged to the group of over 350 seronegative cohort members. A peripheral blood sample was provided by each donor, and peripheral blood mononuclear cells were used for TCR beta sequencing. Genomic DNA extraction from the blood cell samples was performed with the Qiagen DNeasy Blood Extraction Kit. Libraries were prepared through the immunoSEQ multiplex PCR assay. For the multiplex PCR, a mixture combining 60 forward primers for TCR Vbeta segments and 13 reverse primers for TCR Jbeta segments was used. Amplification of the CDR3 region of rearranged TCR beta genes was performed with a multiplex PCR assay on genomic DNA. On the Illumina HiSeq System, the amplified TCR beta libraries were sequenced as 87-base-pair reads. The authors' analysis ran thus. A later analysis tallied 75 million to 95 million unique TCR beta chains across the 640 or so repertoires, and around 9.9 million of those chains were shared by two or more donors. Raw reads were error-corrected and collapsed into unique sequences by a nearest-neighbor algorithm in which closely related sequences were merged to remove PCR and sequencing errors. To assign V, D and J gene segments, CDR3 sequences were aligned to IMGT reference sequences. For a sequence to be retained, at least a six-nucleotide match to both a V gene segment and a J gene segment was required. Rearrangements were called productive when the CDR3 lacked stop codons and stayed in frame with V and J; all others were non-productive. Following IMGT convention, CDR3 was defined as the stretch from the second conserved V-encoded cysteine to the conserved J-encoded phenylalanine. In an earlier analysis of approximately 590 of the donors, sequences lacking an unambiguous match to a single V gene segment were excluded. In an earlier analysis of about 590 of the donors, a V segment was called functional when productive rearrangements were above 56.7%, and segregating when the standard deviation between donors exceeded 5%. A statistical classification framework was developed to diagnose cytomegalovirus status using the catalog of TCR beta chain sequences. In a later analysis, V and J genes were assigned by comparing TCR nucleotide sequences against IMGT/GENE-DB human TR gene sequences. The TCRdist pipeline was used in a later analysis to assign CDR3 sequences and most-parsimonious VDJ recombination scenarios. In a later analysis, each TCR beta chain was defined by its CDR3 amino acid sequence together with its V-gene family, and reads without a unique V-gene family were excluded. In a later analysis, 500 to 650 highly shared, low-generation-probability nucleotide sequences were removed to address suspected cross-contamination and a sequencing artifact. In a later analysis, a clonal expansion index was calculated for each public chain from normalized within-repertoire ranks of inferred template counts. A later analysis computed generation probabilities with a VDJ recombination model fitted to out-of-frame rearrangements, and checked the results against IGoR. Hypergeometric tests were used in a later analysis to score TCR-TCR, TCR-HLA and TCR-CMV co-occurrence, with a repertoire-size bias correction applied to the TCR pairs. A later analysis estimated false discovery rates by permuting HLA or CMV assignments 20 times. In a later analysis, co-occurring TCRs were grouped with DBSCAN, and TCRdist sequence similarity was added when clustering was performed within HLA-allele-positive subsets. Repertoires with fewer than 30,000 or more than 120,000 public chains were left out of co-occurrence clustering, as were about five repertoires with anomalous nucleotide sharing. The immuneACCESS repertoire file appears here via TCRdb, limited to in-frame rearrangements. These files lack a portion of the clones; in checked studies, under half of the deficit traces to unresolved V genes, and the cause of the others is not known. V and J calls and clone size are copied from that table; D and trimming were computed from the DNA. This sample gives 95,000 to 100,000 clones in total; more than 70% of them show up just once. The ten top clones hold about 3.8% of the sample.

Reading from cysteine to phenylalanine, the CDR3 counts 15 amino acids. The entry retains the CDR3 DNA only, 45 bases that are in frame from base 1. Taken from the germline V gene (reference sequence), the CDR1 and CDR2 loops are LNHNV and YYDKDF. V loses 4 bases of germline sequence and J loses 5 bases, and the interval between the two ends is 17 bases. Broad study findings and their caveats: Correlated functional status among segregating V segments might reflect linkage disequilibrium, but an unknown experimental factor could not be ruled out. At a false discovery rate of 0.05, a later analysis linked 16,000 or so TCR beta sequences to specific HLA alleles. Because HLA typing was missing for some donors at each locus, association tests included only the typed subset. In the study, roughly 160 TCR beta chains were listed as associated with cytomegalovirus. In a later analysis, several top co-occurrence clusters were reported to appear linked to parvovirus B19, influenza, CMV and Epstein-Barr virus. According to a later analysis, most CMV-associated TCR beta chains appeared to be HLA-restricted, and the HLA associations seemed to be driven largely by CMV exposure. Because the 87-base-pair reads could not distinguish some IMGT-functional V segments, including TRBV6-2 and TRBV6-3, those segments were excluded. Assigning TCR associations to individual alleles was difficult when HLA alleles, especially DR and DQ, strongly co-occurred. In a later analysis, the rate of TCR association differed among HLA loci, with DRB1 alleles having the most associated TCRs and HLA-C alleles having the fewest. Three of the identified cytomegalovirus-associated TCR beta chains were confirmed in vitro to be specific for cytomegalovirus antigens. In a later genetic analysis, a missense DCLRE1C variant was associated with V-gene and J-gene trimming of TCR beta chains, and the association was replicated in an independent cohort. According to a later genetic analysis, donors in an Asian-associated ancestry cluster had fewer N-insertions in productive TCRs than the approximately 670-donor mean. Immune exposure information for the cohort was limited to CMV serostatus. According to the authors, the approach could potentially be generalized to other disease states and immunological phenotypes. The classifier was reported to diagnose cytomegalovirus status with high specificity and sensitivity in both the original and validation cohorts. The sequencing pipeline was judged likely to have produced a cluster of highly shared sequence variants as a technical artifact. The earlier analysis of about 600 of the donors excluded approximately 15 rarely observed V segments, including chromosome 9 orphons, because counts were too low. In a later analysis, HLA-associated TCR beta chains showed more clonal expansion and lower generation probabilities than non-associated chains that were equally common. Most TCR sequences were seen in very few donors, while some public TCRs were found in many individuals. Presence/absence analyses assumed roughly uniform sequencing depth across donors, an assumption that may not hold. This cohort had only TCR beta chains sequenced, and the lack of alpha or paired-chain data limited which features could be detected. A further reported finding was that TCR beta sequences accurately predicted the HLA-A and HLA-B alleles for most subjects in the first cohort. In an earlier analysis of under 600 of the donors, most TCR beta V segments were observed in productive rearrangements about 87% or about 30% of the time, broadly matching IMGT annotations.

About this clone itself: Its recognized antigen is unknown. Base qualities are missing; no much larger clone stands one base away.

This sequence uses TRBV15 and TRBJ2-5, and perhaps TRBD1 as D gene, on 6 matching bases. Sequencing was performed on PBMCs. This TCR was sampled from a young man in good health and CMV-seronegative. The DNA reads as follows: TGTGCCACCAGCAAAGGTATACAGGGTAGGGAGACCCAGTACTTC. Its translation is CATSKGIQGRETQYF.